One sample yielded the 5 T cell receptor beta chains listed below, sequenced in a study of Graves' ophthalmopathy and Graves' hyperthyroidism. The authors amplified TCR beta CDR3 regions, and they did so from RNA transcripts for repertoire sequencing. HTBI primers were used in a first-round RT-PCR, which preceded a second-round multiplex PCR. TCRdb used MiXCR to reprocess the multiplex PCR reads, holding one entry per CDR3 protein. Of around 1.1 million distinct CDR3 sequences detected, about two fifths appear once; the ten largest clones hold approximately 12%. What was sequenced was peripheral blood or thyroid tissue (not recorded which). The source of these receptors is an adult man with Graves' hyperthyroidism.

This clonotype was counted ten times or more. This chain uses TRBV14 with TRBJ1-1; D is uncertain. Germline V gene lookup returns CDR1 SGHDN and CDR2 FVKESK. The CDR3 spans 15 residues. Trimming removed 1 base from V and 2 bases from J, with 11 bases in between. CDR3: CASSQALTPNTEAFF. For the CDR3, the DNA is TGTGCCAGCAGCCAAGCTCTGACACCAAACACTGAAGCTTTCTTT.

On this clonotype itself: A much larger clone is a single base away; this may be a read error. The chain recombines TRBV2 with TRBJ1-5; 7 bases align to TRBD2. Gene TRBJ2-3 matches the end of the DNA better, so the J call may be wrong. The CDR3 is 16 residues long. Germline CDR1 and CDR2: SNHLY and FYNNEI. The CDR3 DNA reads TGTGCCAGCAGCGAAATCCGGGGGGAGGGGAATCAGCCCCAGTATTTT. It yields the protein CASSEIRGEGNQPQYF.

As for this clonotype: This may stem from a read error, because a much larger clone lies one nucleotide away. This chain links TRBV7-9 with TRBJ2-5, with D perhaps assigned TRBD1 or TRBD2 (7 bases each). The V gene's germline CDR1 is SEHNR and CDR2 FQNEAQ (reference sequence). The V end was cut by 4 bases, the J end by 9 bases, with 21 bases between. The CDR3 extends over 15 amino acids. CDR3 residues: CASSSVAGGGWSQYF. CDR3 coding DNA: TGTGCCAGCAGCTCTGTAGCAGGGGGGGGATGGTCCCAGTACTTC.

This clonotype was seen more than once but under ten times. The CDR3 region is CRGGNRPFTNTEAFF. CDR3 bases: TGCAGGGGAGGGAATCGACCCTTCACGAACACTGAAGCTTTCTTT. The chain has TRBV20-1 and TRBJ1-1; D gene uncertain. The CDR3 loop spans 15 amino acids. Germline CDR1 and CDR2: DFQATT and SNEGSKA (reference sequence).

On this clonotype: A much larger clone is a single base away; this may be a read error. The chain uses TRBV20-1 and TRBJ2-5; D not certain. The germline gives CDR1 DFQATT, CDR2 SNEGSKA (reference sequence). The CDR3 extends over 11 amino acids. V was shortened by 5 bases and J by 6 bases, with 10 bases between the two germline ends. CDR3 bases: TGCAGTGCTGCGGACGGACAGACCCAGTACTTC. Translating gives CSAADGQTQYF.